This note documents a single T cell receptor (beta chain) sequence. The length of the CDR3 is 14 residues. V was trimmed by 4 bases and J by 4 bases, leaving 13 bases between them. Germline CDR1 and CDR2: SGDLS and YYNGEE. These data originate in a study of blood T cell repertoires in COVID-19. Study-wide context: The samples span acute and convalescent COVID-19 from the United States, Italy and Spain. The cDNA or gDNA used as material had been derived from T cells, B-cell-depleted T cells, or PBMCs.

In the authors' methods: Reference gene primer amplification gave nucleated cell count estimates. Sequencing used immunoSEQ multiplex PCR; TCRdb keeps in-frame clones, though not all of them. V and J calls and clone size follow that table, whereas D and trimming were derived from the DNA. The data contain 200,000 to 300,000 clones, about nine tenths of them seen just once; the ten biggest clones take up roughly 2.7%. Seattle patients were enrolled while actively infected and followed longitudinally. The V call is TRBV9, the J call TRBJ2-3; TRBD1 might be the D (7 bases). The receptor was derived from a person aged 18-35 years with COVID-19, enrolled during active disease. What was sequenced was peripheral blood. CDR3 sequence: CASSRTGEADTQYF. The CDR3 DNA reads TGTGCCAGCAGCAGAACAGGGGAGGCAGATACGCAGTATTTT. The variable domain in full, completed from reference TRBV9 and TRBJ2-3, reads DSGVTQTPKHLITATGQRVTLRCSPRSGDLSVYWYQQSLDQGLQFLIQYYNGEERAKGNILERFSAQQFPDLHSELNLSSLELGDSALYFCASSRTGEADTQYFGPGTRLTVL.